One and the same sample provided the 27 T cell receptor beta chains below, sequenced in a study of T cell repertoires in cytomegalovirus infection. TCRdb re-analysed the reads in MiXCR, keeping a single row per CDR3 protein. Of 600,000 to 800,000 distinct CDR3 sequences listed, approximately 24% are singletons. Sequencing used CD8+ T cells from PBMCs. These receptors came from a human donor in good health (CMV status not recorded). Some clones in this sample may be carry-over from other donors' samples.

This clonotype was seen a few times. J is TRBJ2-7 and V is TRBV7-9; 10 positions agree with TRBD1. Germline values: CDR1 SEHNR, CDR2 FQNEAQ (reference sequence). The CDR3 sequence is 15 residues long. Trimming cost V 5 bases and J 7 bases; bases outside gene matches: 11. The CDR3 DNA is TGTGCCAGCAGCCCCTCGGGGACAGGGGTAGGTGAGCAGTACTTC. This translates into CASSPSGTGVGEQYF.

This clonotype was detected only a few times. The CDR3 DNA follows: TGCAGCGTTGAAGATCGATGGGGCTACACCTTC. Its translation is CSVEDRWGYTF. The chain employs TRBV29-1 and TRBJ1-2; no clear D. V lost 0 bases and J 8 bases, leaving 7 bases between the germline ends. Germline V gives CDR1 SQVTM, CDR2 ANQGSEA. The CDR3 is made up of 11 amino acids.

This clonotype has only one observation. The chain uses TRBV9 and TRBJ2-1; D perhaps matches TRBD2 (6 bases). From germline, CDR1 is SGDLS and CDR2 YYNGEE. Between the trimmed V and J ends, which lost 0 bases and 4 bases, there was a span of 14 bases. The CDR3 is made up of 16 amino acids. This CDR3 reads CASSVEAGRGYNEQFF. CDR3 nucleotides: TGTGCCAGCAGCGTAGAGGCCGGGCGGGGTTACAATGAGCAGTTCTTC.

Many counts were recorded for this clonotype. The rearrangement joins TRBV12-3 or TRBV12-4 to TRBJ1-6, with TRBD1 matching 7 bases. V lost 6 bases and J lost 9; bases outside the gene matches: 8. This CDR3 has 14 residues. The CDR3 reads CASSPQGHSSPLHF. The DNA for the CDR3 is TGTGCCAGCAGCCCACAGGGGCATTCTTCACCCCTCCACTTT.

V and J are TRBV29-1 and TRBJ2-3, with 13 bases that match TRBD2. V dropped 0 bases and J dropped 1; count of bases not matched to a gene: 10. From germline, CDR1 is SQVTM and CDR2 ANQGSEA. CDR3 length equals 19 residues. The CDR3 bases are TGCAGCGTTGAAGATCCCTACTCAGGGACTAGCGGGGGCACAGATACGCAGTATTTT. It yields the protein CSVEDPYSGTSGGTDTQYF.

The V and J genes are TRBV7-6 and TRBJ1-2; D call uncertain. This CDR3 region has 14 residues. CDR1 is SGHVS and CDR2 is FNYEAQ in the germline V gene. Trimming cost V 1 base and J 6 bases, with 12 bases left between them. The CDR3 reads CASSLGARLDGYTF. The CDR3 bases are TGTGCCAGCAGCTTAGGTGCAAGGCTGGATGGCTACACCTTC.

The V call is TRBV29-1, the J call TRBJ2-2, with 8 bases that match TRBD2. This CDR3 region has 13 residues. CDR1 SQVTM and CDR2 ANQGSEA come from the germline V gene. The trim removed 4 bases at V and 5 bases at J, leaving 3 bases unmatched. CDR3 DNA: TGCAGCGTTGCGGGGGGGACAACCGGGGAGCTGTTTTTT. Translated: CSVAGGTTGELFF.

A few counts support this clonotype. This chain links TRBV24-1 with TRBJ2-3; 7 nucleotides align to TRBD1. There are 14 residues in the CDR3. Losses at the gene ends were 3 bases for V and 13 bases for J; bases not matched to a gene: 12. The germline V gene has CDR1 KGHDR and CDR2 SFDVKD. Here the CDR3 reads CATSDPRTGSDEYF. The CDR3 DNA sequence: TGTGCCACCAGTGATCCCAGGACAGGCTCTGACGAGTATTTT.

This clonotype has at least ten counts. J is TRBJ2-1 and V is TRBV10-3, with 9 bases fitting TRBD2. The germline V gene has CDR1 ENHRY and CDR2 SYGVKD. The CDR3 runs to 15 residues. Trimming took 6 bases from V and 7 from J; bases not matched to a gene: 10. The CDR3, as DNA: TGTGCCATCAGGGAAGCGGGGGGCCCGATAAATGAGCAGTTCTTC. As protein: CAIREAGGPINEQFF.

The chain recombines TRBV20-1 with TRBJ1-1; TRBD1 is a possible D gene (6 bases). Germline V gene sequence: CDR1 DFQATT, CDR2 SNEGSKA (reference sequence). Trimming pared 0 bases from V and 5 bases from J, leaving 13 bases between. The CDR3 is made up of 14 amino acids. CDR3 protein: CSARDPGAGTEAFF. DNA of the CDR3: TGCAGTGCTAGAGATCCGGGGGCTGGTACTGAAGCTTTCTTT.

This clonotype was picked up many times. CDR3 sequence reads: CASSLSSGLGYLYNEQFF. In DNA, the CDR3 is TGTGCCAGCAGCTTATCCTCGGGTCTCGGGTACCTATACAATGAGCAGTTCTTC. The rearrangement uses TRBV7-3 and TRBJ2-1; D gene unclear. CDR3 length equals 18 residues. Trimming removed 2 bases from V and 4 bases from J, with 21 bases in between. The V gene's germline CDR1 is SGHTA and CDR2 FQGTGA.

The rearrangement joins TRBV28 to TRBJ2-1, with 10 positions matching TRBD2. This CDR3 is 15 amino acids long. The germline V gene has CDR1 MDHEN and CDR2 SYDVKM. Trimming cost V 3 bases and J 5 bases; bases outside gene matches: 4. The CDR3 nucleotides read TGTGCCAGCAGTTTTCTAGCGGGGGCCAACAATGAGCAGTTCTTC. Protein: CASSFLAGANNEQFF.

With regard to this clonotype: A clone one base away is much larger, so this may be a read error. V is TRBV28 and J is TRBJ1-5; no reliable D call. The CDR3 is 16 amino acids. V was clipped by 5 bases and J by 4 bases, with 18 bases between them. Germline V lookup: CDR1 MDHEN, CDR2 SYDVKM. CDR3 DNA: TGTGCCAGCAGTCCCTGGGTTGGGTGTGGGAATCAGCCCCAGCATTTT. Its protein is CASSPWVGCGNQPQHF.

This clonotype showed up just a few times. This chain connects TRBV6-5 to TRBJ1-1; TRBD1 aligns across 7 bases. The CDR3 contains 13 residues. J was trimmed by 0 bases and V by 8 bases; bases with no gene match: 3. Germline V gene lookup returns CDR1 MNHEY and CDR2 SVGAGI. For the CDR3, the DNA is TGTGCCAGCCAAGGGGGCATGAACACTGAAGCTTTCTTT. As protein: CASQGGMNTEAFF.

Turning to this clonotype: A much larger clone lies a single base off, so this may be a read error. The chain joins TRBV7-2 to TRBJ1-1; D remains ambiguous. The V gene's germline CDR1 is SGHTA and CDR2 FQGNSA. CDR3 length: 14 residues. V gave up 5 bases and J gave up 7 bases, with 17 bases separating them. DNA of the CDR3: TGTGCCAGCAGCCCATATCCCCGACTGAATGAAGCTTTCTTT. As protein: CASSPYPRLNEAFF.

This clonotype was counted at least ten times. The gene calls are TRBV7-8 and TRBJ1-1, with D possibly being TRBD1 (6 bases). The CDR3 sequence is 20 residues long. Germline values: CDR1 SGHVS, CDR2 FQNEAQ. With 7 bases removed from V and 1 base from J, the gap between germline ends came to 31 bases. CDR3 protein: CASTRVRGVAAASKNTEAFF. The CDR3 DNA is TGTGCCAGCACCCGAGTCAGGGGTGTGGCGGCTGCGAGTAAGAACACTGAAGCTTTCTTT.

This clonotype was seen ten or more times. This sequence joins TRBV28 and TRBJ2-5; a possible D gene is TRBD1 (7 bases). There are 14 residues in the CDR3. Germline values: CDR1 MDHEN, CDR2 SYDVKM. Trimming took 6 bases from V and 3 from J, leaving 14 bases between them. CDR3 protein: CASSADREEETQYF. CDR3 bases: TGTGCCAGCAGCGCCGACAGGGAGGAAGAGACCCAGTACTTC.

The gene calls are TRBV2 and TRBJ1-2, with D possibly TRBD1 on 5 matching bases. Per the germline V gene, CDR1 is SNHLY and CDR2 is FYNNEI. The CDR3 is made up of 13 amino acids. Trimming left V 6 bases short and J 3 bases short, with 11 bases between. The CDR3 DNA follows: TGTGCCAGCAGAATCAGGGAGGACTATGGCTACACCTTC. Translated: CASRIREDYGYTF.

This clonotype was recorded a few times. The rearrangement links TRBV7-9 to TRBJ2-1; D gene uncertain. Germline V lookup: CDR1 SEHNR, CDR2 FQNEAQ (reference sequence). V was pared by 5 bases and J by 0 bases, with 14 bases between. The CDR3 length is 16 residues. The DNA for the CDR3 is TGTGCCAGCAGCCCTGTGGCCCCGAGCTCCTACAATGAGCAGTTCTTC. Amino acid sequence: CASSPVAPSSYNEQFF.

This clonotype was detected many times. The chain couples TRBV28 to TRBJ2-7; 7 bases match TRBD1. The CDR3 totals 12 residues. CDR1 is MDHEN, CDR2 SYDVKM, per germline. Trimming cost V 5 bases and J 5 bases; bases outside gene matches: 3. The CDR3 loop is CASSTGDHEQYF. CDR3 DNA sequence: TGTGCCAGCAGTACAGGGGACCACGAGCAGTACTTC.

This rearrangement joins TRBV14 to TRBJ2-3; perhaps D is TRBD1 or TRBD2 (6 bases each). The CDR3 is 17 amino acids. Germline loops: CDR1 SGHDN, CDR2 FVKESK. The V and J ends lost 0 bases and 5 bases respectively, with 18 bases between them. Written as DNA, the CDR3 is TGTGCCAGCAGCCAAGATCTTCTAGTGGGGGGACAAGATACGCAGTATTTT. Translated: CASSQDLLVGGQDTQYF.

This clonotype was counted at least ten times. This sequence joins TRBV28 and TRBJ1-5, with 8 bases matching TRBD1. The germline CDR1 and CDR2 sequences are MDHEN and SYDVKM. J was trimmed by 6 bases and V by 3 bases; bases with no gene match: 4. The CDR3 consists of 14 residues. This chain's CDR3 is CASSFPQGVQPQHF. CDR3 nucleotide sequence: TGTGCCAGCAGTTTTCCACAGGGGGTTCAGCCCCAGCATTTT. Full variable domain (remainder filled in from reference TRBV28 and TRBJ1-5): DVKVTQSSRYLVKRTGEKVFLECVQDMDHENMFWYRQDPGLGLRLIYFSYDVKMKEKGDIPEGYSVSREKKERFSLILESASTNQTSMYLCASSFPQGVQPQHFGDGTRLSIL.

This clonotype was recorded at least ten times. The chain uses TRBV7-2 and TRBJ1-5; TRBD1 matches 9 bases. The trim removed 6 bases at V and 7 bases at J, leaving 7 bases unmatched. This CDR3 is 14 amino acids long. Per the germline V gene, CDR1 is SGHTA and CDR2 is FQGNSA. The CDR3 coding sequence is TGTGCCAGCAGTTATGGGACAGGGCGCCAGCCCCAGCATTTT. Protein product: CASSYGTGRQPQHF.

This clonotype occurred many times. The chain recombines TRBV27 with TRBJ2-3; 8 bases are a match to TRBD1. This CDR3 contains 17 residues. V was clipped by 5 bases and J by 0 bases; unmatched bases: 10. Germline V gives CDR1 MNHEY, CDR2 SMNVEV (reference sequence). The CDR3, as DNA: TGTGCCAGCAGTCCAAGTCGACAGGGGCCTAGCACAGATACGCAGTATTTT. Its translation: CASSPSRQGPSTDTQYF.

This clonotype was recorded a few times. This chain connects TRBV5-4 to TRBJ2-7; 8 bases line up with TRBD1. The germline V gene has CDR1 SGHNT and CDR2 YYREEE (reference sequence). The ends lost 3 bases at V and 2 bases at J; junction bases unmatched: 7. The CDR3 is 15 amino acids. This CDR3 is CASSSGQGYTYEQYF. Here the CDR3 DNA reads TGTGCCAGCAGCTCCGGACAGGGATATACCTACGAGCAGTACTTC.

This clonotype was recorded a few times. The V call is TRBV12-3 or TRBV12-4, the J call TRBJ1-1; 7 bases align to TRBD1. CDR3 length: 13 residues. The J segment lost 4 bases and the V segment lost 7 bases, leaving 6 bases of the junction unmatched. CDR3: CASKTGLSTEAFF. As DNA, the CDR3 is TGTGCCAGCAAGACAGGGCTGAGCACTGAAGCTTTCTTT.

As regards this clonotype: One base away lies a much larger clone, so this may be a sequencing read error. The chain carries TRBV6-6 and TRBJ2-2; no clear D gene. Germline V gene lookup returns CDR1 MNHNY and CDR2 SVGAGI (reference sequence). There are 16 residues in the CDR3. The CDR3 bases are TGTACCAGCAGCCCAAGTTATTCAGAGAACACCGGGGAGCTGTTTTTT. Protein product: CTSSPSYSENTGELFF.